This note documents a single T cell receptor (beta chain) sequence. This clonotype was seen many times. Its antigen remains undetermined. No per-base quality is available; no much larger clone lies one base away. This entry belongs to a study of tumor-infiltrating lymphocytes in primary liver carcinoma (dated by TCRdb to 2016 to 2017). Concerning the study at large: Of the five patients, three men and two women aged 30 to 69 years, four had hepatocellular carcinoma and one had combined HCC and intrahepatic cholangiocarcinoma. The tumors of the five patients were staged as T1-T3 N0M0, with maximum diameters ranging from roughly 4.2 to 10 cm. Samples yielded roughly 3.5 to 7.13 million productive TCRbeta reads; read depth did not differ significantly between tissue types. For each liver tumor, the study sampled five regions along with adjacent normal tissue and blood, and applied TCRbeta repertoire sequencing, expression microarrays and whole-exome sequencing. TCRbeta repertoire sequencing covered 35 specimens from 5 patients: roughly 25 tumor regions, 5 adjacent noncancerous liver tissues and 5 peripheral blood samples. The 25 or so tumor region samples were profiled with Agilent mRNA microarrays so that TCRbeta repertoire diversity could be related to the local molecular phenotype. High reproducibility was observed for the technical replicate repertoires, with mean shared-clone rates approximately 0.92 and correlation coefficients above 0.95.

What the research found in general, with its limitations: Only about 8-24% of top clones were present in all five regions of a tumor, suggesting spatial heterogeneity of tumor-infiltrating T cells. Because the samples were bulk and unsorted, CD4+ and CD8+ T cell repertoires could not be compared. Consistent with antigen-driven expansion, pairs of tumor regions showed higher repertoire overlap (mean about 36%) than either tumor-adjacent pairs (about 17%) or tumor-blood pairs (about 15%). Compared with blood, tumors had a significantly larger share of the repertoire taken up by the top 250 clones (p = 0.039). Only the TCR beta chain was sequenced, so true repertoire diversity is likely underestimated because unpaired alpha chains were not captured. With just five patients in the study, the authors point out that the findings should be validated in a larger study.

Taken from cysteine to phenylalanine, the CDR3 has 14 residues. The kept DNA is CDR3 alone, 42 bases in frame from the first base. Based on the germline V gene, the CDR1 and CDR2 sequences are SGHAT and FQNNGV. Between the V and J ends, shortened by 3 bases and 4 bases respectively, the junction contains 13 bases. Total RNA and DNA were co-extracted from roughly 18-30 mg of bulk tissue with the AllPrep DNA/RNA mini kit, without cell sorting. Between November 2015 and early 2016, roughly five patients in China with histopathologically diagnosed primary liver carcinoma had their tumors surgically resected. Chronic HBV infection was present in the patients, and the patients were treatment-naive at sampling. Each tumor was sampled at five spatially separated regions: the tumor centre plus the superior, inferior, left-lateral and right-lateral poles. Histology showed that every tumor sample contained more than 80% viable tumor cells. Fresh tumor and adjacent tissue pieces were bisected; one half was stored in RNAlater at -80°C, the other sent for histology.

Starting from about 500 ng total RNA, TCRbeta-specific cDNA was produced by reverse transcription with a constant-region primer and ProtoScript II reverse transcriptase. Construction of the TCRbeta libraries relied on three nested rounds of multiplex PCR, following a slightly modified ARM-PCR procedure. The first two PCR rounds used multiplex TRBV1-TRBV30 forward primers with a Cbeta reverse primer, each for 10 cycles. Sample barcodes and Illumina adapters were added in a final 25-cycle PCR using Deep VentR polymerase. Before sequencing, amplicons of 200-500 bp were purified from gel using a QIAquick gel extraction kit. An Illumina HiSeq 2500 was used to sequence the TCRbeta amplicons, generating 250-bp paired-end reads. The authors' analysis ran thus. Reads were quality-trimmed with Trimmomatic v0.33, and paired reads were merged with FLASH v1.2.11 to recover full CDR3 sequences. MiGEC v1.2.1b assigned V, D and J germline segments to the rearranged TCRbeta sequences. VDJtools v1.0.0 computed clonotype statistics and Shannon-Wiener diversity indices. Except for diversity analysis, only each sample's 250 most abundant clonotypes were used in subsequent analyses to reduce sampling bias. TCRdb handled the public reads itself, with Q25 trimming in fastp and clone calling in MiXCR, and kept productive beta chains. Every distinct CDR3 protein forms one entry, paired with its most common genes and DNA. The V and J calls come from TCRdb's annotation, not from the publication. The sample contains tens of thousands of distinct CDR3 sequences, around three quarters of them found a single time. 41% of the sample goes to the ten largest clones.

The clonotype was recovered from a man aged 35 to 55 with primary liver carcinoma and hepatitis B virus infection. What was sequenced was liver tumor tissue from sampling region 1. Reading the label with the study, this specimen's cell subset or site is: tumor region T1, superior pole. The chain employs TRBV11-2 and TRBJ2-7; the D gene is perhaps TRBD2, from 6 matching bases. CDR3 loop: CASSFSGGAYEQYF. The nucleotide sequence is given as TGTGCCAGCAGCTTTTCGGGCGGGGCATACGAGCAGTACTTC. The entire variable domain, with the stretches around the CDR3 drawn from the reference TRBV11-2 and TRBJ2-7 proteins, is EAGVAQSPRYKIIEKRQSVAFWCNPISGHATLYWYQQILGQGPKLLIQFQNNGVVDDSQLPKDRFSAERLKGVDSTLKIQPAKLEDSAVYLCASSFSGGAYEQYFGPGTRLTVT.